This TCR beta chain was identified during a study of shared clonotypes between healthy human individuals. The study's findings and limits: Sorted-subset samples were not fully sequenced, rarefaction indicated.

The germline V gene has CDR1 SGHRS and CDR2 YFSETQ. The V segment lost 5 bases and the J segment 0 bases; nucleotides outside the gene matches: 18. The CDR3 has 19 residues. Assay execution took place at the deep level. The data were produced by immunoSEQ multiplex PCR, yet TCRdb's version contains in-frame clones alone and is incomplete. This sample has some 2 million clones, with around 96% found just once. The naive CD8 population came from CD45RO-negative cells selected for CCR7, without terminally differentiated effector memory CD45RA+ cells. A remark on this clone: Its specificity is unknown.

The sequencing sample was made of naive CD8+ T cells sorted from blood. The rearrangement uses TRBV5-1 and TRBJ2-3, with TRBD1 matching 7 bases. The receptor was derived from a man between 18 and 29 years old in good health. The chain's CDR3 is CASRPLGQALGSSTDTQYF. In DNA, the CDR3 is TGCGCCAGCAGACCACTTGGACAGGCCCTCGGTTCAAGCACAGATACGCAGTATTTT.